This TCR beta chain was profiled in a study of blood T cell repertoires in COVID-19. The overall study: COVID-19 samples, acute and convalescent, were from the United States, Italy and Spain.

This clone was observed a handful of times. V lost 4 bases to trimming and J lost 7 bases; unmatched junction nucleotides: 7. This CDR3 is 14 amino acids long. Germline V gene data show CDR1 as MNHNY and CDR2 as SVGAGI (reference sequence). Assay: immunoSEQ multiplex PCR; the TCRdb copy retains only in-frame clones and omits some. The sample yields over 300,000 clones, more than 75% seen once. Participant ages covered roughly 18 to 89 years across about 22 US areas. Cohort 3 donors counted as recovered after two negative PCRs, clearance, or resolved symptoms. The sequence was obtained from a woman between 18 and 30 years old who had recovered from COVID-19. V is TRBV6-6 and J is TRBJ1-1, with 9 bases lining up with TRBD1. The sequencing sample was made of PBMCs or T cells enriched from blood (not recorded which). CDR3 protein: CASSSGTGRNEAFF. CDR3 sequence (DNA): TGTGCCAGCAGTTCTGGGACAGGGAGGAATGAAGCTTTCTTT.